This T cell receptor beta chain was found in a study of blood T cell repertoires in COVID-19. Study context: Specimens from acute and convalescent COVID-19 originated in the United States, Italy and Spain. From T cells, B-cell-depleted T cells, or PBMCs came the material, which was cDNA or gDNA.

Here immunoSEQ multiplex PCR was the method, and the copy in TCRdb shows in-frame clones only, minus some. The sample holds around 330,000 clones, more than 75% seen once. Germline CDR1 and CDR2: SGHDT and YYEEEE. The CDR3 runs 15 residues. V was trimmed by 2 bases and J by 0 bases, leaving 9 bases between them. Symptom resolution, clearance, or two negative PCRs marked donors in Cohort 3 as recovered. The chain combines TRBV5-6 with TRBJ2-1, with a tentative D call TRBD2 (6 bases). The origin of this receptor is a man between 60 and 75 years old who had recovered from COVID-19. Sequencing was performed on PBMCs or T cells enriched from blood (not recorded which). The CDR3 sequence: CASSFAGPSYNEQFF. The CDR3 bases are TGTGCCAGCAGCTTCGCGGGGCCCTCCTACAATGAGCAGTTCTTC.